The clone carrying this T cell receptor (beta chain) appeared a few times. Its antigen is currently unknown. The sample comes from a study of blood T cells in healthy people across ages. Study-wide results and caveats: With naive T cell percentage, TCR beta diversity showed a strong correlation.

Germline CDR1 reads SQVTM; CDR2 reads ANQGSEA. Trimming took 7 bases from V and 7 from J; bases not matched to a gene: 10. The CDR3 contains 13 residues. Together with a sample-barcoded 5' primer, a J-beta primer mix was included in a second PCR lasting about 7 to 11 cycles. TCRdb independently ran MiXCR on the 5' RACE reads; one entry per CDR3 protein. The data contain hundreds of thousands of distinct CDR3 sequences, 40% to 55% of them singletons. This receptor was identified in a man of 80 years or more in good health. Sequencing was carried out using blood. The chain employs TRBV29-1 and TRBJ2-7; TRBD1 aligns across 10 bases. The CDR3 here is CSAQGQGREEQYF. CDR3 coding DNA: TGCAGCGCCCAGGGACAGGGGAGAGAAGAGCAGTACTTC.